The present entry profiles one TCR beta chain with its context. Trimming removed 5 bases at V and 0 bases at J, with 11 bases between. The germline V gene has CDR1 SGHTA and CDR2 FQGNSA. The CDR3 loop spans 15 amino acids. The sample is drawn from a study of blood T cell repertoires in COVID-19. Generated by immunoSEQ multiplex PCR, the TCRdb table keeps only in-frame clones and is missing some. The sample holds approximately 250,000 clones; over 75% are singletons and the top ten take 8.6%. The sample was peripheral blood. The chain combines TRBV7-2 with TRBJ2-1; D uncertain. This receptor was identified in a human donor in a cohort sampled during active COVID-19. CDR3 nucleotide sequence: TGTGCCAGCAGCCCCAGCGTCAGCTCCTACAATGAGCAGTTCTTC. It codes for CASSPSVSSYNEQFF.